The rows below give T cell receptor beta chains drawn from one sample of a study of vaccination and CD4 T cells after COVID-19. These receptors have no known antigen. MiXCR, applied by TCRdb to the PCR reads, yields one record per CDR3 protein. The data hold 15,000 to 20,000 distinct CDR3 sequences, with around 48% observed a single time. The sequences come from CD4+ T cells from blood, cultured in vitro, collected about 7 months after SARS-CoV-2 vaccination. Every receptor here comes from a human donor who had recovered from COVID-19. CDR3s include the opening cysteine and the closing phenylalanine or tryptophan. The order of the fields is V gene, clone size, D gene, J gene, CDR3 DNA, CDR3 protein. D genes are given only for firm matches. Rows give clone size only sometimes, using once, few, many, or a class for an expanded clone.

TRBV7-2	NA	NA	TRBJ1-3	TGTGCCAGCAGCTTCAGGGCTGGAAACACCATATATTTT	CASSFRAGNTIYF
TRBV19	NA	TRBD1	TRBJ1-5	TGTGCCAGTAGTAGGGGACAGGGGATCAATCAGCCCCAGCATTTT	CASSRGQGINQPQHF
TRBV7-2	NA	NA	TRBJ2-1	TGTGCCAGCAGCTTACGGGGATATCTGTCCTACAATGAGCAGTTCTTC	CASSLRGYLSYNEQFF
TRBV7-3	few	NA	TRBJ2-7	TGTGCCAGCAGCCAATCTTATGGGGCCCCCTGGGAGCAGTACTTC	CASSQSYGAPWEQYF
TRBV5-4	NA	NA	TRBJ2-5	TGTGCCAGCAGCACAAGGGGGGGGGAGACCCAGTACTTC	CASSTRGGETQYF
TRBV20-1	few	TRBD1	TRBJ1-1	TGCAGTGCTAGCGGAGGGGGCGGAAACACTGAAGCTTTCTTT	CSASGGGGNTEAFF
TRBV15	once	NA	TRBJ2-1	TGTGCCACCAGCAGAGATAGGGGTTCCTACAATGAGCAGTTCTTC	CATSRDRGSYNEQFF
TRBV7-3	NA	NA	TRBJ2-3	TGTGCCAGCAGCTTAACGTCAGCCGATAGCACAGATACGCAGTATTTT	CASSLTSADSTDTQYF
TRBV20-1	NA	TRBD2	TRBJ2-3	TGCAGTGCAACTAACCTTAGGGACTACCCGGGGGATACGCAGTATTTT	CSATNLRDYPGDTQYF
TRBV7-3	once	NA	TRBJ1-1	TGTGCCAGCAGCTTACAGGGCCCTGGGACTGAAGCTTTCTTT	CASSLQGPGTEAFF
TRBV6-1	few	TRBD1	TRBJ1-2	TGTGCCAGCACCCCTGGGGGACAGGCCTCTAACTATGGCTACACCTTC	CASTPGGQASNYGYTF
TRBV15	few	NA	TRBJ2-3	TGTGCCACCAGCAGCCACCCCACAGATACGCAGTATTTT	CATSSHPTDTQYF
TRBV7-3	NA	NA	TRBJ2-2	TGTGCCAGCAGCTTAAAGGAGAACACCGGGGAGCTGTTTTTT	CASSLKENTGELFF
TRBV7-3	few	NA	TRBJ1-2	TGTGCCAGCAGCCCACAGCCTAACTATGGCTACACCTTC	CASSPQPNYGYTF
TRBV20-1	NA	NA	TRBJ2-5	TGCAGTGCCGACAGCCGAAACCCGTTACAAGAGACCCAGTACTTC	CSADSRNPLQETQYF
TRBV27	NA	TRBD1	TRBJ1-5	TGTGCCAGCAGTCCCCGTTCAGGGGGCTTAAATCAGCCCCAGCATTTT	CASSPRSGGLNQPQHF
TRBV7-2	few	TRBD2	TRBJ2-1	TGTGCCAGCAGCTTAGAGGTAGGACTAGCGGGAGGTGAGCAGTTCTTC	CASSLEVGLAGGEQFF
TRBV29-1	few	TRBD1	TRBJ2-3	TGCAGCGTCGCCGGGACAGTCACAGATACGCAGTATTTT	CSVAGTVTDTQYF
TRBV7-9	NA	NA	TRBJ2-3	TGTGCCAGCAGCCTGACCATGACCACAGATACGCAGTATTTT	CASSLTMTTDTQYF
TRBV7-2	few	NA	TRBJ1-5	TGTGCCAGCAGCTTAGTTTGGCAGAATCAGCCCCAGCATTTT	CASSLVWQNQPQHF
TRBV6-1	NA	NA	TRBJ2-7	TGTGCCAGCAGTGAAGCGCCGAGGGGGAGAGAGCAGTACTTC	CASSEAPRGREQYF
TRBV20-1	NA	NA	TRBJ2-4	TGCAGTGCTAGAGATTTACGGGTAGTCAAAAACATTCAGTACTTC	CSARDLRVVKNIQYF
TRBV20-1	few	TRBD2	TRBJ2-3	TGCAGTGCTAGAGATCGGAAGCGGGGGGCAGATACGCAGTATTTT	CSARDRKRGADTQYF
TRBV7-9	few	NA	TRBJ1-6	TGTGCCAGCAGCCGTGGGACCGAGGGGGCACCCCTCCACTTT	CASSRGTEGAPLHF
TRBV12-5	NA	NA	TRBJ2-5	TGTGCTAGTGGCTCGTCAGGGGTGGAGACCCAGTACTTC	CASGSSGVETQYF
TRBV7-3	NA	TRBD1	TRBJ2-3	TGTGCCAGCAGCTTAAACCCACAGGGGGCGGGTACAGATACGCAGTATTTT	CASSLNPQGAGTDTQYF
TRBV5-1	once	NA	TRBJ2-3	TGCGCCAGCAGCTTGGAGGCAGATACGCAGTATTTT	CASSLEADTQYF
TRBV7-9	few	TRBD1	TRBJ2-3	TGTGCCAGCAGCTTCGGAACAGGGGAAACAGATACGCAGTATTTT	CASSFGTGETDTQYF
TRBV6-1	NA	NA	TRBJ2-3	TGTGCCAGTCTAAGGAAGCCGGGACGGACGTCTAGCACAGATACGCAGTATTTT	CASLRKPGRTSSTDTQYF
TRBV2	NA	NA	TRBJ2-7	TGTGCCAGCAGTGAGAGGGATCAAGAGCAGTACTTC	CASSERDQEQYF
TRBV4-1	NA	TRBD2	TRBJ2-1	TGCGCCAGCAGCCATCCACTAGCGGGAGGGCCCAATGAGCAGTTCTTC	CASSHPLAGGPNEQFF
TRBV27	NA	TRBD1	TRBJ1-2	TGTGCCAGCAGACCCGGGACAGCCTATGGCTACACCTTC	CASRPGTAYGYTF
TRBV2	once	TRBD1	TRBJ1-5	TGTGCCAGCAGTGAAGTAGGGGGCGGGAATCAGCCCCAGCATTTT	CASSEVGGGNQPQHF
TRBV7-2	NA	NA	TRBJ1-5	TGTGCCAGCAGCCCATGGGAGGGTGGCAATCAGCCCCAGCATTTT	CASSPWEGGNQPQHF
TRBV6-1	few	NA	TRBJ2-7	TGTGCCAGCAGTGAAGGGCCAAGCGGATGGGAGGTAGAGTACTTC	CASSEGPSGWEVEYF
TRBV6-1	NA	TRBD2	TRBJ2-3	TGTGCCAGCAGACCAAGACTAGCGGGAGGGCGCACAGATACGCAGTATTTT	CASRPRLAGGRTDTQYF
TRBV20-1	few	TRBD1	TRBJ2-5	TGCAGTGCTCATGGACAGGCCCAAGAGACCCAGTACTTC	CSAHGQAQETQYF
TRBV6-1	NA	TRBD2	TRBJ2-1	TGTGCCAGCAAGGTCGGCGGGAGCTCCTACAATGAGCAGTTCTTC	CASKVGGSSYNEQFF
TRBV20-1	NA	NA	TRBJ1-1	TGCAGTGCTAGAGACCAGGGAATAGGCACTGAAGCTTTCTTT	CSARDQGIGTEAFF
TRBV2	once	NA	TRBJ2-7	TGTGCCACCACCTTTGACAGGGAGGGCGAGCAGTACTTC	CATTFDREGEQYF
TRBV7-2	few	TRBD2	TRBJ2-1	TGTGCCAGCGGGGCGGGGGGCTTCCCGTACAATGAGCAGTTCTTC	CASGAGGFPYNEQFF
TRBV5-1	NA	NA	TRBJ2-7	TGCGCCAGCAGCGGACGGGCAGGGAGTGACGAGCAGTACTTC	CASSGRAGSDEQYF
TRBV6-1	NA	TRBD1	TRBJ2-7	TGTGCCAGCAGGGGTAGGACAGGGATCAACGAGCAGTACTTC	CASRGRTGINEQYF
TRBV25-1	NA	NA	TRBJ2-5	TGTGCCAGCAGTGGACTTTTGTTGGAGACCCAGTACTTC	CASSGLLLETQYF
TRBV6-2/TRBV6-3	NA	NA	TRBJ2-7	TGCGCAACAAGAAACCGGGACAATTATGGCGAGCAGTACTTC	CATRNRDNYGEQYF
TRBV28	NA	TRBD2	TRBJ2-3	TGTGCCAGCAGTGAAGCGGGGGGAAGCACAGATACGCAGTATTTT	CASSEAGGSTDTQYF
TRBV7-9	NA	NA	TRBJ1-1	TGTGCCAGCAGCCGGATAGGGGGGAACACTGAAGCTTTCTTT	CASSRIGGNTEAFF
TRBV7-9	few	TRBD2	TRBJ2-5	TGTGCCAGCAGCTTCAATTTAGCGGGCCAAGAGACCCAGTACTTC	CASSFNLAGQETQYF
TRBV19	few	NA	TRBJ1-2	TGTGCCAGTAGTCAGCTGGTACAGGTCTATGGCTACACCTTC	CASSQLVQVYGYTF
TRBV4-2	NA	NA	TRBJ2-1	TGTGCCAGCAGCCAGAGGGGGACTTTAACGACCCACAATGAGCAGTTCTTC	CASSQRGTLTTHNEQFF